The rows below give T cell receptor beta chains drawn from one sample of a study of CD8+CD57+ T cells in acquired aplastic anemia. TCRdb processed the reads anew with MiXCR; each CDR3 protein has one entry. The sample carries fewer than 250,000 distinct CDR3 sequences, around 45% recorded once. The sample taken for sequencing was sorted CD4+, CD8+, or CD8+CD57+ T cells (not recorded which) from PBMCs. These receptors were obtained from a human donor with aplastic anemia. CDR3s include the opening cysteine and the closing phenylalanine or tryptophan. A D gene is named only where the DNA matches it firmly. Expanded clones get a size class; other rows say once, few or many, or leave the size out.

d_call	j_call	clone_size	cdr3_length	v_call	cdr3_nt	cdr3_aa
NA	TRBJ2-7	many	13	TRBV5-1	TGCGCCAGCAGCTTGGATTCAGGGTTCGAGCAGTACTTC	CASSLDSGFEQYF
NA	TRBJ2-6	NA	15	TRBV25-1	TGTGCCAGCAGTAACGGGGGCGCTGGGGCCAACGTCCTGACTTTC	CASSNGGAGANVLTF
TRBD2	TRBJ2-7	few	15	TRBV7-3	TGTGCCAGCAGCTTAAGCGGGGGGCCGTACAATGAGCAGTACTTC	CASSLSGGPYNEQYF
TRBD1	TRBJ2-2	NA	15	TRBV14	TGTGCCAGCAGCCCGGGGACAGAGAACACCGGGGAGCTGTTTTTT	CASSPGTENTGELFF
TRBD1	TRBJ1-2	NA	15	TRBV7-2	TGTGCCAGCAGCCCCCAGACAGGGGCAGTGGATGGCTACACCTTC	CASSPQTGAVDGYTF
NA	TRBJ2-5	many	14	TRBV28	TGTGCCAGCAGTTTATTCTCGGACCAAGAGACCCAGTACTTC	CASSLFSDQETQYF
NA	TRBJ2-7	once	14	TRBV25-1	TGTGCGACAAAGTCGATAGCGGTGTCGGACGAGCAGTACTTC	CATKSIAVSDEQYF
NA	TRBJ1-6	NA	12	TRBV15	TGTGCCACCAGCAGAGATGGGGCACCCCTCCACTTT	CATSRDGAPLHF
NA	TRBJ2-3	NA	15	TRBV10-1	TGCGCCAGCAGAGAGACAGCCTCAAGCACAGATACGCAGTATTTT	CASRETASSTDTQYF
TRBD2	TRBJ2-3	few	13	TRBV30	TGTGCCTGGAGCGGGGGGATCACAGATACGCAGTATTTT	CAWSGGITDTQYF
TRBD1	TRBJ1-2	many	14	TRBV10-3	TGTGCCATCAGCCCAGGGACAGTCGGGAATGGCTACACCTTC	CAISPGTVGNGYTF
NA	TRBJ2-3	few	14	TRBV27	TGTGCCAGCAGGGTGGGATCGCGGACAGATACGCAGTATTTT	CASRVGSRTDTQYF
TRBD1	TRBJ2-1	NA	12	TRBV2	TGTGCCAGTGAGGGGGCATACAATGAGCAGTTCTTC	CASEGAYNEQFF
TRBD1	TRBJ1-1	many	13	TRBV9	TGTGCCAGCAGCGTTGGGACAGGGCAAACAGCTTTCTTT	CASSVGTGQTAFF
NA	TRBJ1-1	many	14	TRBV7-3	TGTGCCAGCAGCTCCGGTGGAGGGAACACTGAAGCTTTCTTT	CASSSGGGNTEAFF
NA	TRBJ2-7	many	13	TRBV20-1	TGCAGTGCCCGCGGGGTCGACTCCTACGAGCAGTACTTC	CSARGVDSYEQYF
NA	TRBJ2-3	many	13	TRBV12-3/TRBV12-4	TGTGCCAGCAGTCCGCATACAGGGGATACGCAGTATTTT	CASSPHTGDTQYF
NA	TRBJ2-1	NA	12	TRBV20-1	TGCAGTGCTAGAGCCTATAGGGTGGAGCAGTTCTTC	CSARAYRVEQFF
TRBD1	TRBJ2-2	NA	19	TRBV19	TGTGCCAGTAGCACTTGGACAGGGGATAATCCTTCGAACACCGGGGAGCTGTTTTTT	CASSTWTGDNPSNTGELFF
NA	TRBJ1-1	NA	10	TRBV20-1	TGCAGTGCTACTGACAGGGAAGCTTTCTTT	CSATDREAFF
TRBD1	TRBJ2-7	many	16	TRBV7-9	TGTGCCAGCAGCCCTACCCCTGGGACAGGGTGGTACGAGCAGTACTTC	CASSPTPGTGWYEQYF
TRBD1	TRBJ1-1	many	15	TRBV9	TGTGCCAGCAGCCCGGGGACAGGGGCGGTCACTGAAGCTTTCTTT	CASSPGTGAVTEAFF
NA	TRBJ1-1	NA	15	TRBV2	TGTGCCAGCAGTGAATACCTAGGACAGAACACTGAAGCTTTCTTT	CASSEYLGQNTEAFF
TRBD1	TRBJ2-7	many	14	TRBV20-1	TGCAGTGCTAGAGCTCCGGACAGGGCCCACGAGCAGTACTTC	CSARAPDRAHEQYF
NA	TRBJ1-5	NA	13	TRBV7-9	TGTGCCAGCAGTGAATATGGCAATCAGCCCCAGCATTTT	CASSEYGNQPQHF
TRBD1	TRBJ1-2	NA	13	TRBV10-3	TGTGCCATCAGGTTGACAGGGGGCGGAGGCTACACCTTC	CAIRLTGGGGYTF
TRBD1	TRBJ1-1	NA	14	TRBV10-1	TGCGCCAGCAACCGGGACAGGGGGGGGACTGAAGCTTTCTTT	CASNRDRGGTEAFF
NA	TRBJ1-5	NA	12	TRBV28	TGTGCCACATACAGAGGCAATCAGCCCCAGCATTTT	CATYRGNQPQHF
NA	TRBJ2-7	few	13	TRBV29-1	TGCAGCGCGTCCGGGACAACTAGCTACGAGCAGTACTTC	CSASGTTSYEQYF
NA	TRBJ2-3	many	13	TRBV7-9	TGTGCCACCTCTGGGCAGGGAGACGATACGCAGTATTTT	CATSGQGDDTQYF
NA	TRBJ2-3	many	15	TRBV19	TGTGCCAGTAGGACAAGGAGTCAGGTATCAGATACGCAGTATTTT	CASRTRSQVSDTQYF